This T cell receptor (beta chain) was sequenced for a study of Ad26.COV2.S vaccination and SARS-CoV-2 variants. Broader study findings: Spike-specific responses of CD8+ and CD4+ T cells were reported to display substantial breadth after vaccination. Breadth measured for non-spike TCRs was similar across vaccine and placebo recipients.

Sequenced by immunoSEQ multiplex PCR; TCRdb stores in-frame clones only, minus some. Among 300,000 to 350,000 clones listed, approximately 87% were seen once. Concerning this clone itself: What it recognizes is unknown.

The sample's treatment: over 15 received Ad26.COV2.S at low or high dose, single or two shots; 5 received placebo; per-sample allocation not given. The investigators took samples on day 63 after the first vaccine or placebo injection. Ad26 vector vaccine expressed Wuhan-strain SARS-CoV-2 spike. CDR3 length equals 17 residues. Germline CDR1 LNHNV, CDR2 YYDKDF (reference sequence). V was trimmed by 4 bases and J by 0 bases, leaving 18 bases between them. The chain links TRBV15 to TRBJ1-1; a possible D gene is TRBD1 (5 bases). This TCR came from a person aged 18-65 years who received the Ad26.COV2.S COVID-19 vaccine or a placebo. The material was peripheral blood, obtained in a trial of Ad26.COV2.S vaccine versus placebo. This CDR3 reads CATSIEGVADMNTEAFF. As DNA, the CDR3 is TGTGCCACCAGCATAGAAGGGGTGGCGGACATGAACACTGAAGCTTTCTTT.